This T cell receptor beta chain comes out of a study of cytomegalovirus exposure and HLA in healthy donors (TCRdb year 2017). A note on the overall study: According to an earlier analysis of a few hundred of the donors, some 180 million T cells yielded some 120 million unique TCR beta sequences and more than 250 Gb of sequence data. The study profiled the T cell repertoires of hundreds of subjects by immunosequencing and related them to cytomegalovirus serostatus. The genetic ancestry cluster associated with self-reported Caucasian donors included 81% of the approximately 410 genotyped donors. The number of typed donors differed by locus: roughly 629-630 for A, B, C, DRB1 and DQB1; 500 to 550 for DQA1; 606 for DPA1; and around 450 for DPB1. The study combined high-throughput TCR immunosequencing, statistical association of individual TCRs with disease status, and machine learning to predict cytomegalovirus infection status. Several DR-DQ haplotypes were handled as single units for association and clustering because linkage in the cohort was strong. An earlier analysis of about 620 of the donors applied high-throughput TCR beta sequencing to assess whether each TCR beta V gene segment acted as functional or pseudogenic. Besides the first cohort of about 730 subjects, a separate validation cohort made up of around 120 different subjects was used. A later analysis re-analyzed previously published TCR beta repertoires from 666 donors and added high-resolution HLA genotyping to study TCR occurrence patterns. Every discovery cohort repertoire had been produced on one sequencing platform. Donor age, sex, ethnicity and CMV serostatus were compiled alongside the repertoire data. A later genetic analysis used genome-wide SNP genotypes for about 60% of the 666 donors, treating that subset as a discovery cohort. The study aimed to test whether signatures of past pathogen exposure could be identified by cataloging public T cell receptors. The later analysis used no new phenotypic data to find candidate immune exposures, relying instead on TCR beta sequences and their occurrence across donors. Among 300 to 500 genotyped donors of the cohort, an average of roughly 230,000 unique TCR beta nucleotide sequences was sequenced per donor, of which roughly 18% were non-productive. Class I and class II HLA loci were covered by the typing at four-digit resolution. Roughly 300 gigabases of sequencing data and approximately 93 million unique TCR sequences were included in an early release covering under 650 HLA-typed donors.

Library preparation used the immunoSEQ multiplex PCR assay. A mixture of 60 forward primers for TCR Vbeta segments and 13 reverse primers for TCR Jbeta segments was used in the multiplex PCR. Amplification of the CDR3 region of rearranged TCR beta genes was performed with a multiplex PCR assay on genomic DNA. The amplified TCR beta libraries were sequenced on the Illumina HiSeq System as 87-base-pair reads. The source study handled its data this way. A later analysis tallied tens of millions of unique TCR beta chains across the 666 repertoires, and some 10 million of those chains were shared by two or more donors. Raw reads were error-corrected and collapsed into unique sequences by a nearest-neighbor algorithm in which closely related sequences were merged to remove PCR and sequencing errors. CDR3 sequences were aligned to IMGT reference sequences to assign V, D and J gene segments. For a sequence to be retained, a match of at least six nucleotides was required to both a V gene segment and a J gene segment. Rearrangements were called productive when the CDR3 lacked stop codons and stayed in frame with V and J; all others were non-productive. CDR3 was defined according to IMGT convention as the region running from the second conserved V-encoded cysteine to the conserved J-encoded phenylalanine. The earlier analysis of some 580 of the donors excluded any sequence lacking an unambiguous match to a single V gene segment. An earlier analysis of a few hundred of the donors called V segments functional above 56.7% productive rearrangements and segregating when the between-donor standard deviation exceeded 5%. A statistical classification framework was built for diagnosing cytomegalovirus status from the catalog of TCR beta chain sequences. V and J gene assignment, in a later analysis, came from comparing TCR nucleotide sequences with IMGT/GENE-DB human TR gene sequences. A later analysis assigned CDR3 sequences and most-parsimonious VDJ recombination scenarios with the TCRdist pipeline. In a later analysis, each TCR beta chain was defined by its CDR3 amino acid sequence together with its V-gene family, and reads without a unique V-gene family were excluded. A later analysis removed 550 to 650 highly shared, low-generation-probability nucleotide sequences to deal with suspected cross-contamination and a sequencing artifact. A later analysis calculated a clonal expansion index for each public chain from normalized within-repertoire ranks of inferred template counts. Generation probabilities in a later analysis came from a VDJ recombination model fitted to out-of-frame rearrangements, and those results were checked against IGoR. In a later analysis, hypergeometric tests were used to score TCR-TCR, TCR-HLA and TCR-CMV co-occurrence, with a repertoire-size bias correction applied to TCR pairs. In a later analysis, false discovery rates were estimated by permuting HLA or CMV assignments 20 times. In a later analysis, co-occurring TCRs were grouped using DBSCAN, with TCRdist sequence similarity added in when clustering inside HLA-allele-positive subsets. Repertoires with fewer than 30,000 or more than 120,000 public chains were left out of co-occurrence clustering, as were a handful of repertoires with anomalous nucleotide sharing. The table comes from immuneACCESS by way of TCRdb, which keeps in-frame sequences with V and J called. Part of the clones is missing from these tables; in studies checked, under half for an unresolved V gene and the rest for unknown reasons. Clone size and the V and J calls come from that table; the DNA yielded D and trimming. The sample table lists about 130,000 clones, 76% of them with a count of one. Of the sample, 2.5% to 3.5% falls within the top ten clones.

Beyond this particular receptor, the publication reports: The authors suggested that the approach could potentially be generalized to other disease states and immunological phenotypes. In a later genetic analysis, fewer N-insertions in productive TCRs were reported among donors in an Asian-associated ancestry cluster than the 666-donor mean. A group of highly shared sequence variants was considered likely to be a technical artifact of the sequencing pipeline. Sequencing depth was assumed to be roughly uniform across donors in the presence/absence analyses, though that assumption may not hold. In the study, about 150 TCR beta chains were listed as associated with cytomegalovirus. Because HLA typing was unavailable for some donors at each locus, only the typed subset was used in association tests. Roughly 15 rarely observed V segments, including chromosome 9 orphons, were excluded from the earlier analysis of approximately 600 of the donors because counts were too low. Because the 87-base-pair reads could not distinguish some IMGT-functional V segments, including TRBV6-2 and TRBV6-3, those segments were excluded. Strong co-occurrence of HLA alleles, especially DR and DQ, made assigning TCR associations to individual alleles difficult. In an earlier analysis of 587 of the donors, most TCR beta V segments were observed in productive rearrangements about 90% or about 30% of the time, broadly matching IMGT annotations. CMV serostatus was the only immune exposure information available for the cohort. A few of the identified cytomegalovirus-associated TCR beta chains were confirmed in vitro to be specific for cytomegalovirus antigens. Correlated functional status among segregating V segments might reflect linkage disequilibrium, but an unknown experimental factor could not be ruled out. Several of the top co-occurrence clusters appeared to be linked to parvovirus B19, influenza, CMV and Epstein-Barr virus, according to a later analysis. Only TCR beta chains were sequenced in this cohort, and the absence of alpha or paired-chain data limited detectable features. A later genetic analysis associated a missense DCLRE1C variant with V-gene and J-gene trimming of TCR beta chains, and an independent cohort replicated the association. A later analysis found that HLA-associated TCR beta chains were more clonally expanded and had lower generation probabilities than equally common non-associated chains. While some public TCRs were present in many individuals, most TCR sequences turned up only very rarely across donors. According to a later analysis, TCR association rates differed among HLA loci, with DRB1 alleles showing the most associated TCRs and HLA-C alleles showing the fewest. At a false discovery rate of 0.05, a later analysis linked roughly 17,000 TCR beta sequences to specific HLA alleles. A later analysis found that most CMV-associated TCR beta chains appeared HLA-restricted, with HLA associations seemingly driven largely by CMV exposure. A further reported finding was that TCR beta sequences accurately predicted the HLA-A and HLA-B alleles for most subjects in the first cohort. In both the original and validation cohorts, the classifier was reported to diagnose cytomegalovirus status with high specificity and sensitivity.

Comments on this clone: This clone's antigen is unknown. Base qualities are not at hand, and no much larger clone is one base apart.

Germline trimming: 8 bases from V, 5 bases from J; junction bases outside gene matches: 4. The CDR3 starts with the cysteine, ends with the phenylalanine, and has 12 residues. Kept here is only the CDR3 DNA, which spans 36 bases and is read in frame from base 1. Taken from the germline V gene, the CDR1 and CDR2 loops are MDHEN and SYDVKM. The cohort comprised 670 or so healthy bone marrow donors. At the time of sampling, all cohort members were nominally healthy, though unrecorded immune exposures were likely present. The donor tested CMV seronegative, placing the donor among the 300 to 450 seronegative members of the cohort. Every donor gave a peripheral blood sample, and the peripheral blood mononuclear cells from that sample were used for TCR beta sequencing. Genomic DNA was extracted from the blood cell samples with the Qiagen DNeasy Blood Extraction Kit.

The source is a man aged 35 to 55 in good health and CMV-seronegative. Recombination connected TRBV28 to TRBJ1-2, and 8 junction bases match TRBD1. The sequenced sample was PBMCs. The CDR3 reads CASCGQGYGYTF. At the DNA level, the sequence is TGTGCCAGCTGCGGACAGGGATATGGCTACACCTTC.